This TCR beta chain was identified in a study of cytomegalovirus exposure and HLA in healthy donors. Study observations and caveats: Follow-up analysis later connected one missense variant in DCLRE1C with trimming of TCR beta V- and J-genes. Three of the chains that were CMV-associated were confirmed in vitro to be specific for CMV antigens.

The CDR3 contains 17 residues. CDR1 is WSHSY and CDR2 is SAAADI in the germline V gene. The J segment lost 7 bases and the V segment lost 2 bases, leaving 12 bases of the junction unmatched. 60 Vbeta and 13 Jbeta primers were used in PCR. Assay used: immunoSEQ multiplex PCR; TCRdb lists only in-frame clones, some missing. The sample includes 110,000 to 150,000 clones, about four fifths of them seen just once. This clone was counted only a few times. Its antigen is unknown. The sequenced sample consisted of PBMCs. The clonotype was recovered from a male donor in good health and CMV-seropositive. The J gene is TRBJ1-2, the V gene TRBV10-2; 11 nucleotides match TRBD1. The CDR3: CASSEIITGTGGPGYTF. CDR3 nucleotides: TGCGCCAGCAGTGAGATTATAACCGGGACAGGGGGTCCTGGCTACACCTTC.